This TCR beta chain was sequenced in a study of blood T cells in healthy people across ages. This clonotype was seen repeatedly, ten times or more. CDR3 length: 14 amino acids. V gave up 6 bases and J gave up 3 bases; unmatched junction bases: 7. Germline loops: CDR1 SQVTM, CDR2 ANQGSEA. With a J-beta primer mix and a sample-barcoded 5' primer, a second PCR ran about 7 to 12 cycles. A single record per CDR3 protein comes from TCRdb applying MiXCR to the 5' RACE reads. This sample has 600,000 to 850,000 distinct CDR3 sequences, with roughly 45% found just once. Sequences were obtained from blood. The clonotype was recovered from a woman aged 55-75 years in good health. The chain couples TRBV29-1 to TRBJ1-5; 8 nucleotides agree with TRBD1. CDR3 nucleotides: TGCAGCGTCGAGGGGACAGGCTCCAATCAGCCCCAGCATTTT. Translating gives CSVEGTGSNQPQHF.